This entry lists 2 T cell receptor beta chains sequenced from one sample in a study of T cell responses to AZD1222 COVID-19 vaccine (dated by TCRdb to about 2021). Reading the label with the study, this specimen's time point is: baseline before first vaccination. The library was made by the immunoSEQ multiplex PCR assay. TCRdb mirrors the immuneACCESS table, restricted to in-frame sequences. Some clones are absent from its copies; in checked studies, under half trace to an unresolved V gene, and the reason for the others is unknown. For this sample the table gives over 150,000 clones, of which 75% to 90% were detected only once. The ten largest clonotypes hold approximately 7.2% of the sample. The source was peripheral blood, collected on day 0 of AZD1222 vaccination. The origin of the receptors is an adult in good health.

The V and J genes are TRBV19 and TRBJ1-5; 7 bases align to TRBD1. The germline V gene has CDR1 LNHDA and CDR2 SQIVND (reference sequence). V trimming: 9 bases; J trimming: 10 bases; junction bases outside the gene matches: 9. This CDR3 comprises 12 residues. The CDR3 sequence is CASRGGGPPQHF. The CDR3 nucleotides read TGTGCCAGCAGGGGGGGAGGCCCACCCCAGCATTTT. The full variable domain, its missing parts supplied by reference TRBV19 and TRBJ1-5, is DGGITQSPKYLFRKEGQNVTLSCEQNLNHDAMYWYRQDPGQGLRLIYYSQIVNDFQKGDIAEGYSVSREKKESFPLTVTSAQKNPTAFYLCASRGGGPPQHFGDGTRLSIL.

The rearrangement links TRBV2 to TRBJ1-1; D is undetermined. CDR1 and CDR2 (germline): SNHLY, FYNNEI. Trimming removed 6 bases from V and 5 bases from J, with 10 bases in between. The CDR3 loop spans 12 amino acids. The CDR3 region has the DNA TGTGCCAGCAGGGGCGGGGAAACTGAAGCTTTCTTT. Translation: CASRGGETEAFF.